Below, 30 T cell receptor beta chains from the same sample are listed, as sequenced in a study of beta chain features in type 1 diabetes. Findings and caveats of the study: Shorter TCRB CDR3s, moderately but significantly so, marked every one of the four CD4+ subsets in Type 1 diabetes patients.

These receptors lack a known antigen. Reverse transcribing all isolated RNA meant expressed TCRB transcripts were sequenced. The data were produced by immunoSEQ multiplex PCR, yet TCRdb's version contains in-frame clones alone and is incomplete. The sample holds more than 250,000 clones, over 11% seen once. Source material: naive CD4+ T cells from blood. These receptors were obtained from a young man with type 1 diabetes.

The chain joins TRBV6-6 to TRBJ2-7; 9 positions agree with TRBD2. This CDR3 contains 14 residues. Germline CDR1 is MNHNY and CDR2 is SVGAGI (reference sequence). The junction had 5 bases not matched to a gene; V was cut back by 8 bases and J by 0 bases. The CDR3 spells CASCSSGNSYEQYF. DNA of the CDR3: TGTGCCAGCTGCTCTAGCGGGAACTCCTACGAGCAGTACTTC.

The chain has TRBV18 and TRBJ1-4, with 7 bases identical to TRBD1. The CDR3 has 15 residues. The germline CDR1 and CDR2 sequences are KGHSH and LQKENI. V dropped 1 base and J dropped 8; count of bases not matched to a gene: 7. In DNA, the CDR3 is TGTGCCAGCTCACCACTACAGGGGTTCCGCGAAAAACTGTTTTTT. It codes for CASSPLQGFREKLFF.

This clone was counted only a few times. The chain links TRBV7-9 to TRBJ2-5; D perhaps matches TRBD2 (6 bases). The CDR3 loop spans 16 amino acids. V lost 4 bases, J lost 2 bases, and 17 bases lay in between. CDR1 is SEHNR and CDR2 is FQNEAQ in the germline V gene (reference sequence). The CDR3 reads CASSSGLPLTQETQYF. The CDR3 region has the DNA TGTGCCAGCAGCTCGGGACTGCCCTTAACACAAGAGACCCAGTACTTC. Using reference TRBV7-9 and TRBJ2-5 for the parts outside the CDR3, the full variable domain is DTGVSQNPRHKITKRGQNVTFRCDPISEHNRLYWYRQTLGQGPEFLTYFQNEAQLEKSRLLSDRFSAERPKGSFSTLEIQRTEQGDSAMYLCASSSGLPLTQETQYFGPGTRLLVL.

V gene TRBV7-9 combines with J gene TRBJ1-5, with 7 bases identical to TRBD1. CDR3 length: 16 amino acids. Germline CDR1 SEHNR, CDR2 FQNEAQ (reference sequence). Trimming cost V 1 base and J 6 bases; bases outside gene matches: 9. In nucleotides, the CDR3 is TGTGCCAGCAGCTTAGAGACAGGGCTCCTTCTTCAGCCCCAGCATTTT. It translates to CASSLETGLLLQPQHF.

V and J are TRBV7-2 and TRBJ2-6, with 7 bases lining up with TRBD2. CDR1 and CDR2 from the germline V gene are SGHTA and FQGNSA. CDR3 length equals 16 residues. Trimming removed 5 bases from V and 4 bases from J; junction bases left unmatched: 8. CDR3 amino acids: CASSPLGGSGANVLTF. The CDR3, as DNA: TGTGCCAGCAGCCCTCTGGGGGGGTCCGGGGCCAACGTCCTGACTTTC.

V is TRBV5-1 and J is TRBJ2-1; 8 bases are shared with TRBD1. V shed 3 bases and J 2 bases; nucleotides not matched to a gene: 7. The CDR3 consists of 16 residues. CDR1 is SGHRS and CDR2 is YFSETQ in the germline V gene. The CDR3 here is CASSWGQEKPYNEQFF. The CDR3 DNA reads TGCGCCAGCAGCTGGGGACAGGAGAAACCCTACAATGAGCAGTTCTTC.

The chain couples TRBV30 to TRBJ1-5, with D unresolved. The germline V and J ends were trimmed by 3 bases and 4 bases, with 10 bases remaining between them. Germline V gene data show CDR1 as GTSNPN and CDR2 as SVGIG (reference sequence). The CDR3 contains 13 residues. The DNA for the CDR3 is TGTGCCTGGAGATCTGGGGAGAATCAGCCCCAGCATTTT. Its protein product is CAWRSGENQPQHF.

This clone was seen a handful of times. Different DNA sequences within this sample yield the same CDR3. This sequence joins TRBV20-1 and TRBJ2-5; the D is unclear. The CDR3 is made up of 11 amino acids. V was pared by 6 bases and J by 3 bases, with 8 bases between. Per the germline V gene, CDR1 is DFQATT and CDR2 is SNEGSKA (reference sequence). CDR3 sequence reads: CSATREETQYF. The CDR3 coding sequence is TGCAGTGCCACCCGGGAAGAGACCCAGTACTTC.

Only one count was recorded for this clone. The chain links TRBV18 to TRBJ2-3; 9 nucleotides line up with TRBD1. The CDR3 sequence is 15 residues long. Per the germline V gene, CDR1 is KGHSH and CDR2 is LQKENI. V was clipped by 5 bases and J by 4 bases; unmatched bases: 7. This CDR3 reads CASSAGQGRADTQYF. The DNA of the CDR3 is TGTGCCAGCTCAGCTGGACAGGGGCGAGCAGATACGCAGTATTTT.

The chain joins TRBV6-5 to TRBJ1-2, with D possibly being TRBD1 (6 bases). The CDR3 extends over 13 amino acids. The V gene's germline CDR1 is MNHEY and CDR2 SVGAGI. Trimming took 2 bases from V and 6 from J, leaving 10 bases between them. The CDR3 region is CASSYMRGNGYTF. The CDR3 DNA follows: TGTGCCAGCAGTTACATGAGGGGGAATGGCTACACCTTC.

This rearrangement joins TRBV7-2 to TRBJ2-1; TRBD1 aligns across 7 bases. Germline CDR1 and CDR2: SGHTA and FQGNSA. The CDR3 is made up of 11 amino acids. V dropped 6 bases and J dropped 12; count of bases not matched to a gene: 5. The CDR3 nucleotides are TGTGCCAGCAGGGAGACAGGGCGGCAGTTCTTC. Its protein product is CASRETGRQFF.

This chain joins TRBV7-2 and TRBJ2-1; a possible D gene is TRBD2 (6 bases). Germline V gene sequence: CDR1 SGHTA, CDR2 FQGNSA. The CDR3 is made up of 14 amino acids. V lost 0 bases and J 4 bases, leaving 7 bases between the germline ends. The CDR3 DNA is TGTGCCAGCAGCTTAGCTGGGACTTACAATGAGCAGTTCTTC. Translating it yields CASSLAGTYNEQFF.

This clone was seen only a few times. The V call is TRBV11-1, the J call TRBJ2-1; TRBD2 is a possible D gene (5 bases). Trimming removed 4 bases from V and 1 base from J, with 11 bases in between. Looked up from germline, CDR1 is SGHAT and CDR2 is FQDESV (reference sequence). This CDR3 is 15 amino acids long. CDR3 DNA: TGTGCCAGCAGCTCACCACTAGTTTCCTACAATGAGCAGTTCTTC. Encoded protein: CASSSPLVSYNEQFF.

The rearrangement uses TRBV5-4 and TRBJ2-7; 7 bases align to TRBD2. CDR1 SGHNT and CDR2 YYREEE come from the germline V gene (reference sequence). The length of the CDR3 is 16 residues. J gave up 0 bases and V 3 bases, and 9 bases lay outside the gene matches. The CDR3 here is CASSWGSSGISYEQYF. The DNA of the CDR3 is TGTGCCAGCAGCTGGGGGTCCAGCGGGATCTCCTACGAGCAGTACTTC. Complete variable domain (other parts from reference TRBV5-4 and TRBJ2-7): ETGVTQSPTHLIKTRGQQVTLRCSSQSGHNTVSWYQQALGQGPQFIFQYYREEENGRGNFPPRFSGLQFPNYSSELNVNALELDDSALYLCASSWGSSGISYEQYFGPGTRLTVT.

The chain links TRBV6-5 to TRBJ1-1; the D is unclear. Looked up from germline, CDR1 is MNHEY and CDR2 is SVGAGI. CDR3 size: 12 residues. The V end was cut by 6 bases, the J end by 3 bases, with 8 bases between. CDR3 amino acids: CASSRSHTEAFF. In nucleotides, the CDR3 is TGTGCCAGCAGCCGGTCTCACACTGAAGCTTTCTTT.

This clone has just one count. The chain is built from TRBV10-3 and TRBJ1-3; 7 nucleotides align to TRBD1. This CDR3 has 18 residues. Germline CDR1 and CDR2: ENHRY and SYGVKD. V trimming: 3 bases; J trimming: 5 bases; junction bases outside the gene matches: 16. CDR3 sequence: CAISEPGDSTSSRNTIYF. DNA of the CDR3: TGTGCCATCAGTGAACCGGGGGACAGCACTAGCTCAAGAAACACCATATATTTT.

CDR3 nucleotides: TGCGCCAGCAGCGGAGGCCTGGTGGGACAGGGGCAAGAGACCCAGTACTTC. It codes for CASSGGLVGQGQETQYF. The chain joins TRBV5-1 to TRBJ2-5, with 10 bases lining up with TRBD1. The CDR3 runs to 17 residues. The ends lost 4 bases at V and 2 bases at J; junction bases unmatched: 11. The V gene's germline CDR1 is SGHRS and CDR2 YFSETQ.

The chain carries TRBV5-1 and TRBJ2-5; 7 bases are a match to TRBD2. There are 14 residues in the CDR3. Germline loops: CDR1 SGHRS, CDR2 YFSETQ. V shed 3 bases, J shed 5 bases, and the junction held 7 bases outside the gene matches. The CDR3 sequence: CASSSSGTSETQYF. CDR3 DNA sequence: TGCGCCAGCAGCTCCAGCGGGACTTCGGAGACCCAGTACTTC. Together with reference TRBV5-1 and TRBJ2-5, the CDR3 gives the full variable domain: KAGVTQTPRYLIKTRGQQVTLSCSPISGHRSVSWYQQTPGQGLQFLFEYFSETQRNKGNFPGRFSGRQFSNSRSEMNVSTLELGDSALYLCASSSSGTSETQYFGPGTRLLVL.

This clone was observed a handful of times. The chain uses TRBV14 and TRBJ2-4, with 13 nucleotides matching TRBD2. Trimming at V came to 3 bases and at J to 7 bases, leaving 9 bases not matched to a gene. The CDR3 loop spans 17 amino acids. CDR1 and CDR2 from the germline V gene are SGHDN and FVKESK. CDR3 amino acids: CASSHRTSGRASNIQYF. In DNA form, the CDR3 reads TGTGCCAGCAGCCATCGAACTAGCGGGAGGGCCTCGAACATTCAGTACTTC.

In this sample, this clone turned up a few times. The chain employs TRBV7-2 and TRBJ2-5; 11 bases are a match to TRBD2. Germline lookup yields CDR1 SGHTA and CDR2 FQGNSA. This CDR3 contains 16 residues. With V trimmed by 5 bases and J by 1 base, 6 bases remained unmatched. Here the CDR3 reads CASSPTSGAVQETQYF. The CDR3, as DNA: TGTGCCAGCAGCCCGACTAGCGGGGCCGTCCAAGAGACCCAGTACTTC.

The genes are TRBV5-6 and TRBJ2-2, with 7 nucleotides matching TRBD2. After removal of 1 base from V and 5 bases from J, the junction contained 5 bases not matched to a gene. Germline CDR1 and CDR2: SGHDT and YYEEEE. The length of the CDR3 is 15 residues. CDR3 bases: TGTGCCAGCAGCTTGAAGAGGGGAGGGACCGGGGAGCTGTTTTTT. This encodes CASSLKRGGTGELFF.

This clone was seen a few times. CDR3 in amino acids: CASSSPTGGTEAFF. CDR3 bases: TGTGCCAGCAGCTCCCCGACAGGAGGCACTGAAGCTTTCTTT. This chain uses TRBV28 with TRBJ1-1, with TRBD1 as a possible D gene (6 bases). The germline V and J ends were trimmed by 6 bases and 4 bases, with 15 bases remaining between them. The CDR3 is made up of 14 amino acids. Germline CDR1 MDHEN, CDR2 SYDVKM.

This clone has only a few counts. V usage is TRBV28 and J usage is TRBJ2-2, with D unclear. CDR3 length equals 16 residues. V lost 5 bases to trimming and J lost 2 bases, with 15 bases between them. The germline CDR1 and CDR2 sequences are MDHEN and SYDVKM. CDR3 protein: CASSPLAPINTGELFF. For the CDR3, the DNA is TGTGCCAGCAGTCCCCTCGCACCTATAAACACCGGGGAGCTGTTTTTT.

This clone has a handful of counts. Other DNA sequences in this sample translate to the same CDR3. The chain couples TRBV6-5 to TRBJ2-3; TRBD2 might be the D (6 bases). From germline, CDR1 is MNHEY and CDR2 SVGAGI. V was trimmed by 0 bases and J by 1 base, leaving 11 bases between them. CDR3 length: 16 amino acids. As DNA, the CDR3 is TGTGCCAGCAGTTACTCCGGTTTAGCGGGCACAGATACGCAGTATTTT. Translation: CASSYSGLAGTDTQYF.

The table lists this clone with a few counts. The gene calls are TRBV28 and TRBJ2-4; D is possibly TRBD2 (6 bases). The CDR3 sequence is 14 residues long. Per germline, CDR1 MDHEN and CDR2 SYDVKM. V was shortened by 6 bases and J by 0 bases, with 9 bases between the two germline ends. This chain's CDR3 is CASRTGLAKNIQYF. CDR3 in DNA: TGTGCCAGCAGAACGGGACTAGCCAAAAACATTCAGTACTTC.

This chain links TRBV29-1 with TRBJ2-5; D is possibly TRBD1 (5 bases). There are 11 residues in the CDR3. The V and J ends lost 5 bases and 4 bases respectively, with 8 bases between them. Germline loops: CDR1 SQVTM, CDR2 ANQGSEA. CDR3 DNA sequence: TGCAGCGTTTACCAGGGAGAGACCCAGTACTTC. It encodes CSVYQGETQYF. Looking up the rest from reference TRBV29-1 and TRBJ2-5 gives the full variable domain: SAVISQKPSRDICQRGTSLTIQCQVDSQVTMMFWYRQQPGQSLTLIATANQGSEATYESGFVIDKFPISRPNLTFSTLTVSNMSPEDSSIYLCSVYQGETQYFGPGTRLLVL.

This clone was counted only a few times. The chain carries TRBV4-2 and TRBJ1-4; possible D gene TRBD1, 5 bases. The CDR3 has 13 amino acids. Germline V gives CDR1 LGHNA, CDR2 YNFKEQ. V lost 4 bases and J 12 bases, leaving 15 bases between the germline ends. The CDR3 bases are TGTGCCAGCAGCCGGGGCCCTCGTTTTGAACTGTTTTTT. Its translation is CASSRGPRFELFF.

The CDR3 coding sequence is TGTGCCAGCGCGGATTGGAGCGGGAGCTCCTACGAGCAGTACTTC. Translated: CASADWSGSSYEQYF. The rearrangement links TRBV6-6 to TRBJ2-7; 8 nucleotides align to TRBD2. The junction had 9 bases not matched to a gene; V was cut back by 8 bases and J by 0 bases. CDR3 length equals 15 residues. CDR1 MNHNY and CDR2 SVGAGI come from the germline V gene (reference sequence).

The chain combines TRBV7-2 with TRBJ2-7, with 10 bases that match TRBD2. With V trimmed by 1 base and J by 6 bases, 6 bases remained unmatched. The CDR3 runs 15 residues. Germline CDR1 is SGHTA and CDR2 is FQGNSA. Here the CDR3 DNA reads TGTGCCAGCAGCTTAGATCCTAGCGGGAGTGGCGAGCAGTACTTC. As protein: CASSLDPSGSGEQYF.

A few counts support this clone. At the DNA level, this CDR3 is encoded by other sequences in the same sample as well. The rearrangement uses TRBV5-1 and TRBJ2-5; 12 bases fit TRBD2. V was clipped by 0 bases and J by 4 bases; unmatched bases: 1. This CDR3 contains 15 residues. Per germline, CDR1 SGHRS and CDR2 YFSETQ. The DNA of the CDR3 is TGCGCCAGCAGCTTGGGACTAGCGGGAGCAGAGACCCAGTACTTC. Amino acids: CASSLGLAGAETQYF.